These 15 T cell receptor beta chains share one sample of origin, sequenced in a study of T cell repertoires in cytomegalovirus infection (dated 2019 in TCRdb). In light of the paper, this sample's treatment or condition label describes: in vitro stimulation with specific CMV peptide epitopes to enrich CMV-specific T cells. Sequenced on an Illumina HiSeq 1500. The public reads were reprocessed in TCRdb via fastp at Q25 and MiXCR, keeping in-frame beta chains. Entries are consolidated by CDR3 protein sequence, retaining the most common genes and DNA. This sample is represented by 450,000 to 600,000 distinct CDR3 sequences; about 44% of them were singletons. The leading ten clones occupy about two fifths of the sample. These receptors' antigens are unknown. This specimen was cultured PBMCs, taken from culture after CMV antigen stimulation. Receptors were obtained from a human donor in good health (CMV status not recorded). Some clones in this sample may be carry-over from other donors' samples.

This clonotype was seen only a few times. The V call is TRBV19, the J call TRBJ1-3; D gene uncertain. From germline, CDR1 is LNHDA and CDR2 SQIVND (reference sequence). The CDR3 runs to 12 residues. The V and J ends lost 5 bases and 5 bases respectively, with 7 bases between them. The CDR3 loop is CASSALRNTIYF. CDR3 sequence (DNA): TGTGCCAGTAGTGCACTGCGAAACACCATATATTTT. The variable domain in full, completed from reference TRBV19 and TRBJ1-3, reads DGGITQSPKYLFRKEGQNVTLSCEQNLNHDAMYWYRQDPGQGLRLIYYSQIVNDFQKGDIAEGYSVSREKKESFPLTVTSAQKNPTAFYLCASSALRNTIYFGEGSWLTVV.

The genes are TRBV4-3 and TRBJ2-1; 7 nucleotides line up with TRBD1. Germline CDR1 is LGHNA and CDR2 is YSLEER. V shed 4 bases, J shed 4 bases, and the junction held 7 bases outside the gene matches. CDR3 length: 15 residues. The CDR3 DNA sequence: TGCGCCAGCAGCCTTCGGACAGGAAATTACAATGAGCAGTTCTTC. This encodes CASSLRTGNYNEQFF.

In its sample, this clonotype was seen once. The rearrangement joins TRBV19 to TRBJ2-3; D possibly corresponds to TRBD1 (5 bases). V lost 4 bases to trimming and J lost 0 bases, with 11 bases between them. The germline gives CDR1 LNHDA, CDR2 SQIVND (reference sequence). The CDR3 is 15 amino acids. Here the CDR3 reads CASSKGPISTDTQYF. CDR3 sequence (DNA): TGTGCCAGTAGTAAGGGGCCCATTAGCACAGATACGCAGTATTTT.

The CDR3 DNA is TGTGCCAGCAGCGACTTTAATCAGCCCCAGCATTTT. Protein sequence: CASSDFNQPQHF. J is TRBJ1-5 and V is TRBV7-9; D is uncertain. The CDR3 covers 12 residues. CDR1 is SEHNR, CDR2 FQNEAQ, per germline (reference sequence). V was pared by 5 bases and J by 4 bases, with 6 bases between.

This clonotype was picked up a small number of times. The J gene is TRBJ2-7, the V gene TRBV20-1; TRBD2 matches at 9 bases. CDR1 and CDR2 from the germline V gene are DFQATT and SNEGSKA (reference sequence). With V trimmed by 6 bases and J by 7 bases, 22 bases remained unmatched. The CDR3 contains 17 residues. CDR3 sequence (DNA): TGCAGTGCGCCGAGAGGAGTAGCGGGAGAAGGGTCATGGGAGCAGTACTTC. Amino acids: CSAPRGVAGEGSWEQYF.

The J gene is TRBJ1-4, the V gene TRBV28, with D possibly matching TRBD1 (6 bases). The CDR3 extends over 11 amino acids. From germline, CDR1 is MDHEN and CDR2 SYDVKM. V was clipped by 3 bases and J by 14 bases, with 10 bases between them. This chain's CDR3 is CASSFRDMLFF. In DNA, the CDR3 is TGTGCCAGCAGTTTTCGGGACATGCTGTTTTTT.

This clonotype showed up just once. V is TRBV6-6 and J is TRBJ2-3, with 10 nucleotides matching TRBD2. The CDR3 sequence is 21 residues long. The trim removed 2 bases at V and 2 bases at J, leaving 19 bases unmatched. Germline V CDR1 and CDR2: MNHNY, SVGAGI (reference sequence). The DNA for the CDR3 is TGTGCCAGCAGTTACCCAGCTAGCGGGGGCCGTACTACCCTTTCCACAGATACGCAGTATTTT. Encoded protein: CASSYPASGGRTTLSTDTQYF.

The rearrangement links TRBV5-1 to TRBJ1-1; no clear D gene. This CDR3 has 16 amino acids. Germline V gives CDR1 SGHRS, CDR2 YFSETQ. The V gene lost 0 bases and the J gene lost 1 base, with 13 bases spanning the gap. The CDR3 region has the DNA TGCGCCAGCAGCTTGGCCTATGGAGGGAGGAACACTGAAGCTTTCTTT. Translating gives CASSLAYGGRNTEAFF.

The V gene is TRBV11-2, the J gene TRBJ2-2; 15 positions agree with TRBD2. The germline V gene encodes CDR1 SGHAT and CDR2 FQNNGV. The CDR3 totals 15 residues. V lost 4 bases, J lost 6 bases, and 0 bases stayed unmatched. The DNA for the CDR3 is TGTGCCAGCAGCTGGACTAGCGGGAGGGCCGGGGAGCTGTTTTTT. It encodes CASSWTSGRAGELFF.

This chain uses TRBV7-3 with TRBJ1-6; 8 nucleotides agree with TRBD1. Germline loops: CDR1 SGHTA, CDR2 FQGTGA. This CDR3 spans 15 amino acids. After removal of 2 bases from V and 7 bases from J, the junction contained 4 bases not matched to a gene. The CDR3 protein is CASSLSRGRNSPLHF. The CDR3 nucleotides read TGTGCCAGCAGCTTATCCAGGGGGCGGAATTCACCCCTCCACTTT.

This clonotype was counted at least ten times. The gene calls are TRBV7-2 and TRBJ2-7; possible D gene TRBD2, 6 bases. The germline V gene has CDR1 SGHTA and CDR2 FQGNSA. V gave up 5 bases and J gave up 1 base, with 18 bases separating them. This CDR3 is built from 16 residues. CDR3 coding DNA: TGTGCCAGCAGCCCACAGGTGGCGGGAAGGTCCTACGAGCAGTACTTC. Its translation: CASSPQVAGRSYEQYF. Drawing the rest from reference TRBV7-2 and TRBJ2-7, the complete variable domain is GAGVSQSPSNKVTEKGKDVELRCDPISGHTALYWYRQSLGQGLEFLIYFQGNSAPDKSGLPSDRFSAERTGGSVSTLTIQRTQQEDSAVYLCASSPQVAGRSYEQYFGPGTRLTVT.

This chain joins TRBV7-2 and TRBJ2-3; TRBD2 is a possible D gene (5 bases). Germline V lookup: CDR1 SGHTA, CDR2 FQGNSA. The CDR3 runs 15 residues. Trimming left V 5 bases short and J 0 bases short, with 12 bases between. CDR3 DNA sequence: TGTGCCAGCAGCCCTGCGGGCGTTAGCACAGATACGCAGTATTTT. The encoded protein is CASSPAGVSTDTQYF.

The J gene is TRBJ2-2, the V gene TRBV5-1; D gene uncertain. This CDR3 comprises 16 residues. The germline CDR1 and CDR2 sequences are SGHRS and YFSETQ. V lost 2 bases to trimming and J lost 6 bases, with 17 bases between them. The CDR3 DNA sequence: TGCGCCAGCAGCTTAGGATGGGGAATTCTGGCCGGGGAGCTGTTTTTT. As protein: CASSLGWGILAGELFF.

The chain uses TRBV7-9 and TRBJ2-3; the D gene is possibly TRBD2 (6 bases). The CDR3 is made up of 13 amino acids. From germline, CDR1 is SEHNR and CDR2 FQNEAQ (reference sequence). V was shortened by 11 bases and J by 3 bases, with 15 bases between the two germline ends. CDR3 loop: CAVGGTPTDTQYF. The CDR3 bases are TGTGCCGTCGGCGGGACCCCAACAGATACGCAGTATTTT.

The rearrangement links TRBV7-4 to TRBJ1-6; D is possibly TRBD1 (5 bases). V was shortened by 4 bases and J by 3 bases, with 19 bases between the two germline ends. CDR1 SGHVT and CDR2 SQSDAQ come from the germline V gene. The CDR3 consists of 18 residues. As DNA, the CDR3 is TGTGCCAGCAGCTCTCGGGTGTGCAGGGTGGACTATAATTCACCCCTCCACTTT. Translating it yields CASSSRVCRVDYNSPLHF.